A selection of T cell receptor beta chains follows, all from one sample in a study of T cells expressing NK-cell markers. Each CDR3 protein gets one entry in TCRdb, which reprocessed the 5' RACE reads and gives no DNA. This listing includes some 440,000 distinct CDR3 sequences. Sequenced sample: blood T cells: a sorted CD56 or NKG2C T cell subset, CD4+ or CD8+ T cells, or bulk PBMC T cells (not recorded which). These TCRs come from a woman between 50 and 59 years old in good health. Each CDR3 is given with its conserved first and last residue.

j_call: TRBJ1-2
v_call: TRBV10-2
cdr3_aa: CASSDPGQGARGYTF

j_call: TRBJ2-2
v_call: TRBV12-3/TRBV12-4
cdr3_aa: CASNPDRLGTGELFF

j_call: TRBJ2-3
v_call: TRBV5-4
cdr3_aa: CASSSPGLAGGRGTDTQYF

j_call: TRBJ1-1
v_call: TRBV7-9
cdr3_aa: CASSLYAGSGNTEAFF

j_call: TRBJ1-1
v_call: TRBV19
cdr3_aa: CASSIAKGAFF

j_call: TRBJ2-1
v_call: TRBV5-1
cdr3_aa: CASSIIAGGPENEQFF

j_call: TRBJ2-5
v_call: TRBV7-9
cdr3_aa: CASSLAGAVTQYF

j_call: TRBJ2-2
v_call: TRBV6-1
cdr3_aa: CASSEVGVGELFF

j_call: TRBJ2-3
v_call: TRBV12-3/TRBV12-4
cdr3_aa: CASSLWRFLAGDNVDTQYF

j_call: TRBJ2-5
v_call: TRBV7-6
cdr3_aa: CASSLGSGREETQYF

j_call: TRBJ2-3
v_call: TRBV28
cdr3_aa: CASSPRTSGRTTDTQYF

j_call: TRBJ2-1
v_call: TRBV4-1
cdr3_aa: CASSHLSGLESPEQFF

j_call: TRBJ1-2
v_call: TRBV12-3/TRBV12-4
cdr3_aa: CASSSTESYGYTF

j_call: TRBJ2-3
v_call: TRBV5-5
cdr3_aa: CASSLQQILTDTQYF

j_call: TRBJ2-2
v_call: TRBV10-3
cdr3_aa: CAISGLLNTGELFF

j_call: TRBJ2-1
v_call: TRBV30
cdr3_aa: CAWRRDTFYNEQFF

j_call: TRBJ1-1
v_call: TRBV29-1
cdr3_aa: CSVNKGAFGTEAFF

j_call: TRBJ2-6
v_call: TRBV5-1
cdr3_aa: CASSLTGPGANVLTF

j_call: TRBJ2-7
v_call: TRBV27
cdr3_aa: CASSFTGTPPYEQYF

j_call: TRBJ2-3
v_call: TRBV11-1
cdr3_aa: CASSLALAGELNTQYF

j_call: TRBJ2-3
v_call: TRBV6-1
cdr3_aa: CASSAPSTGGASTDTQYF

j_call: TRBJ1-1
v_call: TRBV29-1
cdr3_aa: CSVESSGGTEAFF

j_call: TRBJ1-1
v_call: TRBV27
cdr3_aa: CASSPRDHGGENTEAFF

j_call: TRBJ2-5
v_call: TRBV12-3/TRBV12-4
cdr3_aa: CASSWGGGETQYF

j_call: TRBJ2-2
v_call: TRBV5-1
cdr3_aa: CASSLLPKAGELFF

j_call: TRBJ1-1
v_call: TRBV6-5
cdr3_aa: CASSFLRRGTNTEAFF

j_call: TRBJ2-1
v_call: TRBV9
cdr3_aa: CASSPGTGYEQFF

j_call: TRBJ2-1
v_call: TRBV11-1
cdr3_aa: CASLSGGRFSSYNEQFF

j_call: TRBJ2-2
v_call: TRBV20-1
cdr3_aa: CSAIKGLAGGRSTGELFF

j_call: TRBJ2-3
v_call: TRBV7-9
cdr3_aa: CASSYLRGTTDTQYF

j_call: TRBJ2-3
v_call: TRBV11-2
cdr3_aa: CASSSQGVGGLTQYF

j_call: TRBJ2-1
v_call: TRBV29-1
cdr3_aa: CSALTAGVYNEQFF

j_call: TRBJ2-7
v_call: TRBV29-1
cdr3_aa: CSVEQGAYEQYF

j_call: TRBJ2-3
v_call: TRBV4-1
cdr3_aa: CASSQVAARDTQYF

j_call: TRBJ2-3
v_call: TRBV3-1
cdr3_aa: CASSQVFSTLNTDTQYF

j_call: TRBJ2-3
v_call: TRBV2
cdr3_aa: CASSEAGGRTNQYF

j_call: TRBJ1-5
v_call: TRBV4-1
cdr3_aa: CASSRDRASNQPQHF

j_call: TRBJ2-3
v_call: TRBV5-1
cdr3_aa: CASSFSSQGSATQYF

j_call: TRBJ1-5
v_call: TRBV6-6
cdr3_aa: CASLGGELSNQPQHF

j_call: TRBJ2-1
v_call: TRBV24-1
cdr3_aa: CATSDSGGQGTYNEQFF

j_call: TRBJ2-1
v_call: TRBV3-1
cdr3_aa: CASSALSSYNEQFF

j_call: TRBJ2-3
v_call: TRBV18
cdr3_aa: CASSPLGGMGTDTQYF

j_call: TRBJ2-2
v_call: TRBV5-5
cdr3_aa: CASSFARELFF

j_call: TRBJ2-2
v_call: TRBV24-1
cdr3_aa: CATSDRGSGTGITGELFF

j_call: TRBJ2-3
v_call: TRBV12-3/TRBV12-4
cdr3_aa: CASSLGGLRSTDTQYF

j_call: TRBJ2-1
v_call: TRBV5-6
cdr3_aa: CASSLARSFYNEQFF

j_call: TRBJ2-1
v_call: TRBV4-2
cdr3_aa: CASSQFTRTSGSTYNEQFF

j_call: TRBJ2-2
v_call: TRBV10-3
cdr3_aa: CAITGLAGGELFF

j_call: TRBJ2-7
v_call: TRBV3-1
cdr3_aa: CASSQGGLAKTYEQYF

j_call: TRBJ2-3
v_call: TRBV5-1
cdr3_aa: CASSPGARPWYF

j_call: TRBJ2-2
v_call: TRBV5-1
cdr3_aa: CASSLVGADTGELFF

j_call: TRBJ2-1
v_call: TRBV6-5
cdr3_aa: CASRSLVEQFF

j_call: TRBJ2-1
v_call: TRBV10-3
cdr3_aa: CAISESPRESSYNEQFF

j_call: TRBJ2-1
v_call: TRBV24-1
cdr3_aa: CASSPGQGSNEQFF

j_call: TRBJ1-2
v_call: TRBV9
cdr3_aa: CASSEQGQGLDGYTF